This T cell receptor beta chain was obtained from a study of blood T cell repertoires in COVID-19. Whole-study context: The study drew acute and convalescent COVID-19 samples from the United States, Italy and Spain. From T cells, B-cell-depleted T cells, or PBMCs came the material, which was cDNA or gDNA.

Data came from immunoSEQ multiplex PCR; TCRdb stores just in-frame clones and leaves some out. The repertoire consists of about 320,000 clones, with more than 90% occurring once and the leading ten covering about 2.4%. V lost 1 base and J lost 8, with 8 bases in between. This CDR3 is 12 amino acids long. The germline CDR1 and CDR2 sequences are LNHDA and SQIVND (reference sequence). This chain connects TRBV19 to TRBJ1-2; no reliable D call. The sample consisted of PBMCs or T cells enriched from blood (not recorded which). This sequence originates from a man aged 55 to 70 who had recovered from COVID-19. In DNA form, the CDR3 reads TGTGCCAGTAGTATAGGCAGCAGGGGCTACACCTTC. Protein: CASSIGSRGYTF.